Included here is one TCR beta chain sequence, with context. These data originate in a study of shared clonotypes between healthy human individuals. Study-level background: The cohort comprised a couple of women and a few men. Their ages spanned 18 to 49 years.

What CD8 memory combined were CD45RO+ cells and CCR7-negative CD45RA+ TemRA cells. The CDR3 covers 14 residues. Trimming shortened V by 1 base and J by 0 bases, and 5 bases separated the two germline ends. From germline, CDR1 is SGHKS and CDR2 YYEKEE (reference sequence). Profiled with immunoSEQ multiplex PCR; TCRdb holds only in-frame clones, not every one. The table has approximately 400,000 clones, about 96% seen once. Sequenced sample: memory CD8+ T cells sorted from blood. Subset indicated: CD45RO+ cells pooled with CCR7-negative TemRA cells. This chain uses TRBV5-5 with TRBJ1-3, with unresolved D. This clonotype originated in a man in his thirties or forties in good health. The CDR3 DNA is TGTGCCAGCAGCTTGTTGTTCTCTGGAAACACCATATATTTT. Protein product: CASSLLFSGNTIYF.